These 17 T cell receptor beta chains were all obtained from the same sample, sequenced in a study of T cell responses to AZD1222 COVID-19 vaccine. Only in-frame clones appear in the TCRdb table, and some are missing; sequencing was by immunoSEQ multiplex PCR. This table has about 130,000 clones, roughly 82% appearing once. The sequences come from peripheral blood, collected on day 0 of AZD1222 vaccination. The source is an adult in good health.

This clone was counted a single time. This sequence joins TRBV28 and TRBJ2-5; D tentatively reads TRBD1 or TRBD2 (6 bases each). Germline assignment: CDR1 MDHEN and CDR2 SYDVKM. CDR3 length: 16 residues. The V end was cut by 5 bases, the J end by 2 bases, with 18 bases between. The CDR3 nucleotides are TGTGCCAGCAGTCGGATCTCCTTAGGGGGGCAAGAGACCCAGTACTTC. Amino acids: CASSRISLGGQETQYF.

J is TRBJ2-1 and V is TRBV18; D is possibly TRBD1 or TRBD2 (6 bases each). Trimming took off 4 bases at V and 8 bases at J, with 15 bases between the two ends. Germline CDR1 is KGHSH and CDR2 is LQKENI. CDR3 size: 14 residues. The CDR3 loop reads CASSRGARSDEQFF. The CDR3 DNA follows: TGTGCCAGCTCACGGGGGGCGCGTAGTGATGAGCAGTTCTTC.

CDR3 nucleotide sequence: TGTGCCAGCAGTTTTTCTTCAGGACACCAGTACTTC. Protein sequence: CASSFSSGHQYF. V gene TRBV27 combines with J gene TRBJ2-7; D perhaps matches TRBD1 (5 bases). CDR1 is MNHEY and CDR2 is SMNVEV in the germline V gene (reference sequence). V lost 3 bases to trimming and J lost 10 bases, with 13 bases between them. There are 12 residues in the CDR3.

The chain combines TRBV28 with TRBJ1-3; D ambiguous. CDR3 length: 19 residues. Germline values: CDR1 MDHEN, CDR2 SYDVKM. V lost 1 base, J lost 0 bases, and 19 bases lay in between. In DNA, the CDR3 is TGTGCCAGCAGTTTATTAAGAGGCCTTTCAGGCCACTCTGGAAACACCATATATTTT. Its protein is CASSLLRGLSGHSGNTIYF.

This chain joins TRBV4-1 and TRBJ2-7; D remains unclear. Germline loops: CDR1 MGHRA, CDR2 YSYEKL. The CDR3 length is 17 residues. Trimming stripped 1 base from V and 2 bases from J, with 18 bases between. CDR3 DNA: TGCGCCAGCAGCCAAGCGTCGTCTACTCCGACTCCCTACGAGCAGTACTTC. Encoded protein: CASSQASSTPTPYEQYF.

J is TRBJ1-2 and V is TRBV9, with D possibly matching TRBD1 (6 bases). CDR3 length: 12 residues. Germline CDR1 reads SGDLS; CDR2 reads YYNGEE. V lost 5 bases to trimming and J lost 8 bases, with 13 bases between them. This CDR3 reads CASRGPGEGYTF. The CDR3 nucleotides are TGTGCCAGCAGGGGACCAGGGGAGGGCTACACCTTC.

This clone showed up just a few times. This chain links TRBV3-1 (or the pseudogene TRBV3-2) with TRBJ2-5; D is perhaps TRBD1 (5 bases). The CDR3 has 16 residues. The germline V gene encodes CDR1 LGHDT and CDR2 YNNKEL (reference sequence). Between the trimmed V and J ends, which lost 5 bases and 1 base, there was a span of 17 bases. CDR3 in amino acids: CASSFSLGQGQETQYF. CDR3 DNA sequence: TGTGCCAGCAGCTTCTCATTGGGGCAGGGCCAAGAGACCCAGTACTTC.

This clone was seen only a few times. V is TRBV2 and J is TRBJ2-1; unclear D gene. The CDR3 is 15 residues long. The V gene's germline CDR1 is SNHLY and CDR2 FYNNEI. V lost 1 base and J 8 bases, leaving 15 bases between the germline ends. The CDR3 is CASSEVTFGVDEQFF. CDR3 in DNA: TGTGCCAGCAGTGAAGTGACCTTCGGAGTGGATGAGCAGTTCTTC.

The chain carries TRBV10-3 and TRBJ2-6; possible D gene TRBD2, 6 bases. CDR3 size: 17 residues. Germline V lookup: CDR1 ENHRY, CDR2 SYGVKD. The germline V and J ends were trimmed by 5 bases and 0 bases, with 14 bases remaining between them. This chain's CDR3 is CAISQLASLSGANVLTF. The CDR3 nucleotides are TGTGCCATCAGTCAGCTAGCGTCACTCTCTGGGGCCAACGTCCTGACTTTC.

The chain links TRBV5-1 to TRBJ2-2; 7 positions match TRBD1. The CDR3 contains 17 residues. Looked up from germline, CDR1 is SGHRS and CDR2 is YFSETQ. The trim removed 7 bases at V and 2 bases at J, leaving 14 bases unmatched. The CDR3 protein is CASSLDRSWINTGELFF. The DNA of the CDR3 is TGCGCCAGCTCTCTGGACAGGTCCTGGATAAACACCGGGGAGCTGTTTTTT.

The chain uses TRBV3-1 (or the pseudogene TRBV3-2) and TRBJ1-4; the match to TRBD1 covers 7 bases. The V gene end was trimmed by 2 bases and the J gene end by 11 bases; junction bases not matched to a gene: 8. The CDR3 covers 14 residues. CDR1 and CDR2 (germline): LGHDT, YNNKEL (reference sequence). The CDR3 loop reads CASSQMTGPRKLFF. In DNA form, the CDR3 reads TGTGCCAGCAGCCAAATGACAGGGCCTAGGAAACTGTTTTTT.

The V call is TRBV19, the J call TRBJ2-1; D assignment may be TRBD1 or TRBD2 (5 bases each). Germline values: CDR1 LNHDA, CDR2 SQIVND (reference sequence). Trimming shortened V by 5 bases and J by 7 bases, and 18 bases separated the two germline ends. CDR3 length: 15 residues. CDR3 protein: CASSLIGELANEQFF. The CDR3 DNA sequence: TGTGCCAGTAGTCTTATAGGGGAGTTGGCGAATGAGCAGTTCTTC.

V usage is TRBV13 and J usage is TRBJ1-2, with 8 bases aligning to TRBD1. V trimming: 4 bases; J trimming: 1 base; junction bases outside the gene matches: 5. There are 15 residues in the CDR3. The germline gives CDR1 PRHDT, CDR2 FYEKMQ (reference sequence). The CDR3 region has the DNA TGTGCCAGCAGCTCCCGACAGGGGTTTAACTATGGCTACACCTTC. Translation: CASSSRQGFNYGYTF.

This sequence joins TRBV9 and TRBJ1-1; maybe TRBD1 (5 bases). Germline-derived CDR1 and CDR2 are SGDLS and YYNGEE. Trimming removed 4 bases from V and 5 bases from J, with 21 bases in between. The CDR3 is made up of 16 amino acids. CDR3 sequence: CASSPPDIYLGTEAFF. CDR3 in DNA: TGTGCCAGCAGCCCCCCGGACATCTATTTAGGAACTGAAGCTTTCTTT.

The rearrangement links TRBV15 to TRBJ1-1; unclear D gene. Germline V gives CDR1 LNHNV, CDR2 YYDKDF (reference sequence). V was shortened by 0 bases and J by 0 bases, with 17 bases between the two germline ends. This CDR3 is 18 amino acids long. The CDR3 sequence: CATSRDLGRRDMNTEAFF. CDR3 nucleotides: TGTGCCACCAGCAGAGATCTTGGGCGGCGAGACATGAACACTGAAGCTTTCTTT.

The CDR3 nucleotides read TGTGCCAGCAGCGTAGACGTGGGGGGCGCCTACAATGAGCAGTTCTTC. This sequence encodes CASSVDVGGAYNEQFF. This chain joins TRBV9 and TRBJ2-1, with D possibly called TRBD1 or TRBD2 (6 bases each). In germline, CDR1 is SGDLS, CDR2 YYNGEE. The CDR3 sequence is 16 residues long. V gave up 0 bases and J gave up 2 bases, with 12 bases separating them.

This chain connects TRBV7-9 to TRBJ1-1; D remains unclear. Germline loops: CDR1 SEHNR, CDR2 FQNEAQ (reference sequence). V shed 6 bases and J shed 2 bases, with 10 bases lying between them. The CDR3 totals 13 residues. CDR3 amino acids: CASRAPGNTEAFF. The CDR3 coding sequence is TGTGCCAGCAGGGCTCCAGGAAACACTGAAGCTTTCTTT.